Listed below are T cell receptor beta chains from one sample, sequenced in a study of T cells expressing NK-cell markers. TCRdb re-analyzed the 5' RACE reads; it lists each CDR3 protein once, without DNA. The sample data list about 540,000 distinct CDR3 sequences. Sequenced material: blood T cells: a sorted CD56 or NKG2C T cell subset, CD4+ or CD8+ T cells, or bulk PBMC T cells (not recorded which). The source is a man between 18 and 35 years old in good health. The CDR3 runs from the conserved cysteine through the conserved F or W. Fields, in order: V gene, J gene, CDR3 length, CDR3 protein.

>TRBV24-1|TRBJ2-1|20
CATSDAGGNRIESSYNEQFF
>TRBV7-6|TRBJ2-1|13
CASSPGRLNEQFF
>TRBV10-1|TRBJ2-3|16
CASSDLRTSGTDTQYF
>TRBV29-1|TRBJ2-3|13
CSGLAGDADTQYF
>TRBV20-1|TRBJ2-1|15
CSARDPPVEYNEQFF
>TRBV5-6|TRBJ2-2|16
CASSSRDRGPTGELFF
>TRBV3-1|TRBJ2-2|14
CASSLSRSTGELFF
>TRBV5-1|TRBJ1-1|14
CASSARSGYTEAFF
>TRBV6-1|TRBJ1-1|18
CASRTSKGVQSGRTEAFF
>TRBV20-1|TRBJ1-2|13
CSARLAEVYGYTF
>TRBV5-1|TRBJ1-2|12
CASSFQGDGYTF
>TRBV19|TRBJ1-5|15
CASSQSRVGNQPQHF
>TRBV20-1|TRBJ2-2|12
CSSGGVTGELFF
>TRBV5-1|TRBJ2-5|15
CASSLGGQGDETQYF
>TRBV20-1|TRBJ2-5|13
CSAHRGVRETQYF
>TRBV24-1|TRBJ2-2|15
CATSGSKAWPGELFF
>TRBV18|TRBJ2-5|16
CASSPPSDRGAETQYF
>TRBV6-5|TRBJ1-4|15
CASSWTTGRMEKLFF